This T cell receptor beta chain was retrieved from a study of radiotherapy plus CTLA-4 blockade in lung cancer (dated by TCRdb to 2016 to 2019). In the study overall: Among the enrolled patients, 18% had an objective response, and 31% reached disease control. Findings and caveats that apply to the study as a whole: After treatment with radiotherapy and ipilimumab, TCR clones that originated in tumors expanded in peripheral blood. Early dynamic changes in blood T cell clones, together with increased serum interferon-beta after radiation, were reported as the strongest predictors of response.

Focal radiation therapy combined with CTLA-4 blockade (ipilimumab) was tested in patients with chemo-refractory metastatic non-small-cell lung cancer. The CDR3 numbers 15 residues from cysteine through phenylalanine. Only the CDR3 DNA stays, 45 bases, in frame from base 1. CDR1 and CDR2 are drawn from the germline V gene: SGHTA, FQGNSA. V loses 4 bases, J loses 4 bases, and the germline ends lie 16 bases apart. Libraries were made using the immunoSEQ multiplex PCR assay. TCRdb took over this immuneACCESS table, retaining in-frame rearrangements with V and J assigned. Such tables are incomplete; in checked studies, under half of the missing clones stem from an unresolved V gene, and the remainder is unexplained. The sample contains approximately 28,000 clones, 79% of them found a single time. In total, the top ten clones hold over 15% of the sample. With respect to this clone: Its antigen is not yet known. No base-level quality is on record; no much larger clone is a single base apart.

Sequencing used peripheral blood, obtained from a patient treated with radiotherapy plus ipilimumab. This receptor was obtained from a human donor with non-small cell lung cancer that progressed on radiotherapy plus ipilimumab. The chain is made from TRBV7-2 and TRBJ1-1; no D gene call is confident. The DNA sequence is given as TGTGCCAGCAGCTCCTCCGGGATGGGGAGCACTGAAGCTTTCTTT. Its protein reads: CASSSSGMGSTEAFF. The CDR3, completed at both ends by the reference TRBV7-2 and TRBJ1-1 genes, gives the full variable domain GAGVSQSPSNKVTEKGKDVELRCDPISGHTALYWYRQSLGQGLEFLIYFQGNSAPDKSGLPSDRFSAERTGGSVSTLTIQRTQQEDSAVYLCASSSSGMGSTEAFFGQGTRLTVV.